This TCR beta chain is drawn from a study of shared clonotypes between healthy human individuals. Whole-study findings and limits: Estimated richness was generally greater in naive than memory subsets.

Caucasian adults living in Nashville, Tennessee, provided all samples. CDR3 length equals 16 residues. J gave up 4 bases and V 4 bases, and 10 bases lay outside the gene matches. Germline CDR1 reads SGHRS; CDR2 reads YFSETQ. A remark on this clone: Antigen unknown.

The table came from immunoSEQ multiplex PCR; TCRdb's copy has only in-frame clones and leaves some out. The sample yields 740,000 or so clones, 60% to 75% seen once. The receptor was isolated from a woman in her 30s in good health. The chain combines TRBV5-1 with TRBJ2-3, with TRBD2 matching 9 bases. The sequenced sample consisted of memory CD4+ T cells sorted from blood. Stated subset: CD45RA-negative fraction. The CDR3 sequence: CASSTKIAGVPDTQYF. Here the CDR3 DNA reads TGCGCCAGCAGCACGAAGATAGCGGGAGTGCCAGATACGCAGTATTTT.